The 23 T cell receptor beta chains listed next were all sequenced from one sample in a study of blood T cell repertoires in COVID-19. This table comes from immunoSEQ multiplex PCR, and its TCRdb copy is limited to in-frame clones, with some not included. The table records 45,000 to 60,000 clones, around 80% of them present only once. Sample: peripheral blood. All receptors come from a woman older than 75 with acute or convalescent COVID-19.

The chain employs TRBV7-2 and TRBJ1-2; the match to TRBD1 covers 7 bases. The CDR3 extends over 12 amino acids. Germline trimming cut 5 bases from V and 8 bases from J; bases unmatched to any gene: 5. The germline V gene encodes CDR1 SGHTA and CDR2 FQGNSA. In nucleotides, the CDR3 is TGTGCCAGCAGCCGAGGGGGCGTAGGCTACACCTTC. Its translation is CASSRGGVGYTF.

The chain uses TRBV11-1 and TRBJ2-5, with TRBD2 as a possible D gene (5 bases). V was clipped by 0 bases and J by 7 bases, with 18 bases between them. CDR1 is SGHAT and CDR2 is FQDESV in the germline V gene (reference sequence). The CDR3 is 16 amino acids. The CDR3 DNA reads TGTGCCAGCAGCTTAGCAGGGTCCAGCCGGGCGGGGACCCAGTACTTC. Its translation is CASSLAGSSRAGTQYF.

The J gene is TRBJ2-2, the V gene TRBV10-3; possible D gene TRBD1, 5 bases. Germline loops: CDR1 ENHRY, CDR2 SYGVKD. V lost 6 bases and J 2 bases, leaving 13 bases between the germline ends. The CDR3 has 15 residues. CDR3 coding DNA: TGTGCCATCAGACCAGGGCTGGGAAACACCGGGGAGCTGTTTTTT. Protein product: CAIRPGLGNTGELFF.

V gene TRBV2 combines with J gene TRBJ2-1, with 14 bases matching TRBD2. The CDR3 covers 16 residues. V lost 5 bases and J lost 4; bases outside the gene matches: 4. The germline CDR1 and CDR2 sequences are SNHLY and FYNNEI. The CDR3 is CASSPRTSGGYNEQFF. CDR3 sequence (DNA): TGTGCCAGCAGTCCTCGGACTAGCGGGGGGTACAATGAGCAGTTCTTC.

Ten or more counts support this clone. The chain couples TRBV7-8 to TRBJ1-1, with D tentatively TRBD1 (6 bases). Germline values: CDR1 SGHVS, CDR2 FQNEAQ. CDR3 length: 14 amino acids. V dropped 3 bases and J dropped 2 bases, with 10 bases sitting between them. The CDR3 region is CASSLVRGNTEAFF. The CDR3 nucleotides are TGTGCCAGCAGCTTGGTCAGGGGTAACACTGAAGCTTTCTTT. Supplemented by reference TRBV7-8 and TRBJ1-1, the full variable domain reads GAGVSQSPRYKVAKRGQDVALRCDPISGHVSLFWYQQALGQGPEFLTYFQNEAQLDKSGLPSDRFFAERPEGSVSTLKIQRTQQEDSAVYLCASSLVRGNTEAFFGQGTRLTVV.

The chain uses TRBV20-1 and TRBJ2-3; D call uncertain. This CDR3 has 14 amino acids. The germline gives CDR1 DFQATT, CDR2 SNEGSKA (reference sequence). V lost 3 bases and J lost 0, with 10 bases in between. The CDR3 region is CSASTFSSTDTQYF. The CDR3 DNA follows: TGCAGTGCTAGTACATTCTCAAGCACAGATACGCAGTATTTT.

V is TRBV7-9 and J is TRBJ2-5; 12 bases align to TRBD2. This CDR3 contains 18 residues. The V and J ends lost 5 bases and 6 bases, in that order; junction bases with no gene match: 16. Germline-derived CDR1 and CDR2 are SEHNR and FQNEAQ (reference sequence). The CDR3 nucleotides read TGTGCCAGCAGCCCATCACGAAAGACTAGCGGGGGCGGAAAGACCCAGTACTTC. Encoded protein: CASSPSRKTSGGGKTQYF.

This chain uses TRBV9 with TRBJ2-1; TRBD1 matches at 8 bases. Germline CDR1 is SGDLS and CDR2 is YYNGEE. The CDR3 consists of 15 residues. V lost 4 bases and J lost 6; bases outside the gene matches: 9. CDR3 sequence (DNA): TGTGCCAGCAGCACAAGGACAGGGTGGGGCAATGAGCAGTTCTTC. Translated, it gives CASSTRTGWGNEQFF. Variable domain in full (rest from reference TRBV9 and TRBJ2-1): DSGVTQTPKHLITATGQRVTLRCSPRSGDLSVYWYQQSLDQGLQFLIQYYNGEERAKGNILERFSAQQFPDLHSELNLSSLELGDSALYFCASSTRTGWGNEQFFGPGTRLTVL.

This clone was observed a single time. This chain links TRBV14 with TRBJ1-1, with TRBD1 identical over 7 bases. Trimming removed 3 bases from V and 4 bases from J; junction bases left unmatched: 2. Germline assignment: CDR1 SGHDN and CDR2 FVKESK. The CDR3 runs to 13 residues. The CDR3 sequence is CASSHRGFTEAFF. CDR3 DNA sequence: TGTGCCAGCAGCCACAGGGGGTTCACTGAAGCTTTCTTT.

The V and J genes are TRBV28 and TRBJ2-7, with a weak D call TRBD1 (5 bases). Germline V CDR1 and CDR2: MDHEN, SYDVKM. CDR3 length equals 14 residues. With 6 bases removed from V and 5 bases from J, the gap between germline ends came to 17 bases. CDR3 DNA sequence: TGTGCCAGCAGAGTAACAGGTTTTCGGGACGAGCAGTACTTC. It translates to CASRVTGFRDEQYF.

The J gene is TRBJ2-1, the V gene TRBV3-1 (or the pseudogene TRBV3-2); 8 bases fit TRBD2. The CDR3 runs to 19 residues. V gave up 1 base and J gave up 4 bases; unmatched junction bases: 15. Germline CDR1 and CDR2: LGHDT and YNNKEL (reference sequence). The CDR3 region is CASSQGSTTAGGPYNEQFF. CDR3 nucleotides: TGTGCCAGCAGCCAAGGGTCGACTACGGCGGGAGGCCCGTACAATGAGCAGTTCTTC.

This clone has a handful of counts. This CDR3 is CASSERREEVIGNEQFF. The CDR3 DNA is TGCGCCAGCAGCGAGAGGCGGGAGGAGGTTATAGGTAATGAGCAGTTCTTC. The chain combines TRBV10-1 with TRBJ2-1, with 8 bases identical to TRBD2. CDR1 and CDR2 from the germline V gene are WNHNN and SYGVQD (reference sequence). This CDR3 has 17 residues. Trimming removed 6 bases from V and 7 bases from J; junction bases left unmatched: 17.

The J gene is TRBJ2-1, the V gene TRBV7-2; tentative D call: TRBD2 (6 bases). There are 15 residues in the CDR3. V gave up 0 bases and J gave up 4 bases, with 10 bases separating them. From germline, CDR1 is SGHTA and CDR2 FQGNSA. The CDR3 nucleotides are TGTGCCAGCAGCTTAGCGGGAGGAAGGTACAATGAGCAGTTCTTC. This gives the protein CASSLAGGRYNEQFF.

The V and J genes are TRBV3-1 (or the pseudogene TRBV3-2) and TRBJ2-7; TRBD1 might be the D (6 bases). This CDR3 spans 14 amino acids. The V and J ends lost 4 bases and 3 bases respectively, with 13 bases between them. Looked up from germline, CDR1 is LGHDT and CDR2 is YNNKEL (reference sequence). The CDR3 sequence: CASSPNRARYEQYF. As DNA, the CDR3 is TGTGCCAGCAGCCCAAACAGGGCTCGCTACGAGCAGTACTTC.

The chain employs TRBV24-1 and TRBJ1-4; D unclear. This CDR3 contains 13 residues. V shed 5 bases and J shed 8 bases, with 11 bases lying between them. The germline gives CDR1 KGHDR, CDR2 SFDVKD. This CDR3 is CATSGRGWEKLFF. The CDR3 bases are TGTGCCACCAGTGGTCGGGGTTGGGAAAAACTGTTTTTT.

V usage is TRBV9 and J usage is TRBJ2-3, with D possibly matching TRBD1 (5 bases). The germline V gene encodes CDR1 SGDLS and CDR2 YYNGEE. The CDR3 spans 16 residues. Trimming shortened V by 3 bases and J by 2 bases, and 16 bases separated the two germline ends. The CDR3 spells CASSATRQTATDTQYF. In DNA form, the CDR3 reads TGTGCCAGCAGCGCAACTCGACAGACAGCCACAGATACGCAGTATTTT.

On this clone itself: The identical CDR3 is also encoded by other nucleotide sequences in the sample. The chain carries TRBV19 and TRBJ2-5; D possibly corresponds to TRBD2 (5 bases). Germline V gene data show CDR1 as LNHDA and CDR2 as SQIVND (reference sequence). The germline V and J ends were trimmed by 6 bases and 4 bases, with 9 bases remaining between them. The length of the CDR3 is 12 residues. Here the CDR3 reads CASRLAGETQYF. CDR3 nucleotides: TGTGCCAGTAGATTGGCGGGAGAGACCCAGTACTTC. Full variable domain (remainder filled in from reference TRBV19 and TRBJ2-5): DGGITQSPKYLFRKEGQNVTLSCEQNLNHDAMYWYRQDPGQGLRLIYYSQIVNDFQKGDIAEGYSVSREKKESFPLTVTSAQKNPTAFYLCASRLAGETQYFGPGTRLLVL.

This chain uses TRBV19 with TRBJ1-6; D call uncertain. V gave up 4 bases and J gave up 1 base, with 8 bases separating them. The CDR3 is 15 residues long. Germline CDR1 LNHDA, CDR2 SQIVND (reference sequence). The CDR3 nucleotides are TGTGCCAGTAGTACCGGGTCTTCCTATAATTCACCCCTCCACTTT. It yields the protein CASSTGSSYNSPLHF. The whole variable domain, filled in from reference TRBV19 and TRBJ1-6, reads DGGITQSPKYLFRKEGQNVTLSCEQNLNHDAMYWYRQDPGQGLRLIYYSQIVNDFQKGDIAEGYSVSREKKESFPLTVTSAQKNPTAFYLCASSTGSSYNSPLHFGNGTRLTVT.

J is TRBJ2-4 and V is TRBV9, with 7 bases that match TRBD2. CDR1 is SGDLS and CDR2 is YYNGEE in the germline V gene. The CDR3 totals 14 residues. V was pared by 5 bases and J by 2 bases, with 4 bases of the junction left unmatched. CDR3 nucleotide sequence: TGTGCCAGCAGTGGGGGGGTTACCAAAAACATTCAGTACTTC. Translation: CASSGGVTKNIQYF.

J is TRBJ2-7 and V is TRBV6-4; TRBD1 aligns across 7 bases. J was trimmed by 6 bases and V by 7 bases; bases with no gene match: 9. Germline values: CDR1 MRHNA, CDR2 SNTAGT. There are 13 residues in the CDR3. The CDR3, as DNA: TGTGCCAGCATGCGACAGGGTTCGTTCGAGCAGTACTTC. Protein product: CASMRQGSFEQYF.

This clone was detected only a few times. This chain links TRBV6-7 with TRBJ2-7, with TRBD1 matching 9 bases. TRBV6-7 is an ORF for which the function is uncertain. The CDR3 spans 15 residues. J lost 1 base, V lost 4 bases, and 5 bases had no gene match. The CDR3 spells CASSSSGTGSYEQYF. The CDR3 DNA reads TGTGCCAGCAGTTCCTCCGGGACAGGGTCCTACGAGCAGTACTTC.

The rearrangement uses TRBV30 and TRBJ1-5; no clear D. The CDR3 has 13 residues. Trimming stripped 5 bases from V and 3 bases from J, with 11 bases between. CDR1 and CDR2 (germline): GTSNPN, SVGIG (reference sequence). The DNA of the CDR3 is TGTGCCTGGTCTGTAGAAATCAATCAGCCCCAGCATTTT. It is translated as CAWSVEINQPQHF.

This chain uses TRBV2 with TRBJ1-6; D ambiguous. Germline V gene lookup returns CDR1 SNHLY and CDR2 FYNNEI. V was trimmed by 7 bases and J by 4 bases, leaving 8 bases between them. CDR3 size: 13 residues. Here the CDR3 DNA reads TGTGCCAGCAATCCTGAGTATAATTCACCCCTCCACTTT. This gives the protein CASNPEYNSPLHF.